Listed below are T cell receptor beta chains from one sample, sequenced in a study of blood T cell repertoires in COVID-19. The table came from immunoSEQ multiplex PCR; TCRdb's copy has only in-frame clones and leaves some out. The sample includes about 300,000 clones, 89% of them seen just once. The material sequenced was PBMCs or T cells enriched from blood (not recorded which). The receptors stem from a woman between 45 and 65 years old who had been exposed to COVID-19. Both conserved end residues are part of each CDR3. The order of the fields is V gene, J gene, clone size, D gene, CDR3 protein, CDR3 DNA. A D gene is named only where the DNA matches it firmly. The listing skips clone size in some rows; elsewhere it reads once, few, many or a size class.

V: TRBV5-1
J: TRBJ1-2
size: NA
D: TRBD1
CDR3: CASSARQGAHFYTF
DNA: TGCGCCAGCAGCGCTCGACAGGGGGCGCATTTCTACACCTTC

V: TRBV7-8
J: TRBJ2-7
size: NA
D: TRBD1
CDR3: CASSLDGTGRYEQYF
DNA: TGTGCCAGCAGCCTTGATGGGACAGGGCGCTACGAGCAGTACTTC

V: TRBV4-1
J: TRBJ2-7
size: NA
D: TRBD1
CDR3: CASSHSWTGAYEQYF
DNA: TGCGCCAGCAGCCACAGTTGGACAGGGGCGTACGAGCAGTACTTC

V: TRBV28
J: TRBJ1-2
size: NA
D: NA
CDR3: CASREQAYYGYTF
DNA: TGTGCCAGCAGGGAACAGGCCTACTATGGCTACACCTTC

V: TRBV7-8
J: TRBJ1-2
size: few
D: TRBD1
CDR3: CASSLGGQGESGYTF
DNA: TGTGCCAGCAGCTTAGGTGGACAGGGGGAATCTGGCTACACCTTC

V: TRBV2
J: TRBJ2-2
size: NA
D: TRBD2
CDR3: CASSEFGLAVNTGELFF
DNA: TGTGCCAGCAGTGAATTTGGGCTAGCGGTAAACACCGGGGAGCTGTTTTTT

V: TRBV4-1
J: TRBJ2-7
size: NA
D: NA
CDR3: CASSPYREYYEQYF
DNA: TGCGCCAGCAGCCCGTACAGGGAATACTACGAGCAGTACTTC

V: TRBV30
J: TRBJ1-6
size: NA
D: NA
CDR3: CAWSVSRDSPLHF
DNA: TGTGCCTGGAGTGTATCGCGAGATTCACCCCTCCACTTT

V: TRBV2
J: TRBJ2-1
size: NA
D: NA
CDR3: CASRKGKAAYNEQFF
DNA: TGTGCCAGCAGGAAGGGAAAAGCGGCCTACAATGAGCAGTTCTTC

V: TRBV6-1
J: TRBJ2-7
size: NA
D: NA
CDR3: CASSESPYYEQYF
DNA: TGTGCCAGCAGTGAAAGCCCGTACTACGAGCAGTACTTC

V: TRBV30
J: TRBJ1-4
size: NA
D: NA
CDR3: CAWTKGRWGEKLFF
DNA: TGTGCCTGGACCAAAGGGAGGTGGGGGGAAAAACTGTTTTTT

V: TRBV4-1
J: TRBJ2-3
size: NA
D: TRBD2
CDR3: CASSQVLAGGPETDTQYF
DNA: TGCGCCAGCAGCCAAGTACTAGCGGGGGGGCCTGAGACAGATACGCAGTATTTT

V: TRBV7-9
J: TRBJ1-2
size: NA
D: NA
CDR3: CASSPSGGRGYTF
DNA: TGTGCCAGCAGCCCGTCGGGTGGTCGTGGCTACACCTTC

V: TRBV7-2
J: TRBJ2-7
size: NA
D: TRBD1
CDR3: CASSQDRGSYEQYF
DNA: TGTGCCAGCAGCCAGGACAGGGGGTCATACGAGCAGTACTTC

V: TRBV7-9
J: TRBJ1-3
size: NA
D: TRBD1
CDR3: CASSLRTGVNTIYF
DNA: TGTGCCAGCAGCTTAAGGACAGGGGTGAACACCATATATTTT

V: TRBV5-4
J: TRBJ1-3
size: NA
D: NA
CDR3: CASSSYSGNTIYF
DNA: TGTGCCAGCAGCTCTTACTCTGGAAACACCATATATTTT

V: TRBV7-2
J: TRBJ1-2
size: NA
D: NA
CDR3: CASSVRTGIEYGYTF
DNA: TGTGCCAGCAGCGTACGGACCGGGATCGAATATGGCTACACCTTC

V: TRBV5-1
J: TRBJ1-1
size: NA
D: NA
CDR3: CASSYKTELGAFF
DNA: TGCGCCAGCAGCTATAAGACAGAATTGGGAGCTTTCTTT

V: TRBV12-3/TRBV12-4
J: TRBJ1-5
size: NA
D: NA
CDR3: CASRQDNQPQHF
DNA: TGTGCCAGCAGACAGGACAATCAGCCCCAGCATTTT

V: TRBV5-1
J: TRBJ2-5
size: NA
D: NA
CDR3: CASSGGGGFQETQYF
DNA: TGCGCCAGCAGTGGGGGAGGGGGTTTCCAAGAGACCCAGTACTTC

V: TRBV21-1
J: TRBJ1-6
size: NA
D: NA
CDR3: CASSKMGPGQRLWALHF
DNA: TGTGCCAGCAGCAAAATGGGTCCGGGACAGCGACTTTGGGCCCTCCACTTT

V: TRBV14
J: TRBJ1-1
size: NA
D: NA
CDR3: CASSQVTGNTEAFF
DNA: TGTGCCAGCAGCCAGGTAACTGGGAACACTGAAGCTTTCTTT

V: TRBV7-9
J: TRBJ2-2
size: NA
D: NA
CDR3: CASSYGQRTGELFF
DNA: TGTGCCAGCAGCTATGGACAGCGCACCGGGGAGCTGTTTTTT

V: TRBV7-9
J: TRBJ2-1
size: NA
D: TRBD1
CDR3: CASSLSGTGNYNEQFF
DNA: TGTGCCAGCAGCTTAAGTGGGACAGGTAATTACAATGAGCAGTTCTTC

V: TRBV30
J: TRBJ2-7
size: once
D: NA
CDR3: CACPGDSSSYEQYF
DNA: TGTGCCTGCCCCGGGGACTCCAGCTCCTACGAGCAGTACTTC

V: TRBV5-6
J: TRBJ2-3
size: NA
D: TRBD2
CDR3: CASSSGLVPYTQYF
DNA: TGTGCCAGCAGCTCGGGACTAGTACCATATACGCAGTATTTT

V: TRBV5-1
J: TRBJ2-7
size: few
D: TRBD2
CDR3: CASSLEISGGAPYEQYF
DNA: TGCGCCAGCAGCTTGGAGATTAGCGGGGGGGCCCCCTACGAGCAGTACTTC

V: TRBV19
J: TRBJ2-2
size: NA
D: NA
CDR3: CASSSGPATGELFF
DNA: TGTGCCAGTAGCTCAGGCCCGGCCACCGGGGAGCTGTTTTTT

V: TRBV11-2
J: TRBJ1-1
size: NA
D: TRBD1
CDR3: CASSLGFSTGLNTEAFF
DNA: TGTGCCAGCAGCTTAGGGTTTTCGACAGGGTTGAACACTGAAGCTTTCTTT